Below, 29 T cell receptor beta chains from the same sample are listed, as sequenced in a study of T-cell memory formation after mild COVID-19. TCRdb passed the 5' RACE reads through MiXCR, listing each CDR3 protein once. This sample has around 530,000 distinct CDR3 sequences, with roughly a fifth found just once. The specimen sequenced was PBMCs or a T cell subset sorted from them (not recorded which). All receptors derive from an adult woman who had mild COVID-19 (a few samples of this study predate the infection). Cell type and time point are not known.

V is TRBV28 and J is TRBJ2-4; D possibly corresponds to TRBD1 (6 bases). V gave up 3 bases and J gave up 6 bases, with 15 bases separating them. Germline CDR1 MDHEN, CDR2 SYDVKM. This CDR3 comprises 15 residues. The CDR3 spells CASSFPRTERNIQYF. CDR3 DNA: TGTGCCAGCAGTTTTCCCCGGACAGAAAGAAACATTCAGTACTTC.

The chain recombines TRBV5-5 with TRBJ1-5; possibly TRBD1 for D (6 bases). V lost 0 bases to trimming and J lost 7 bases, with 14 bases between them. The CDR3 consists of 15 residues. Per germline, CDR1 SGHKS and CDR2 YYEKEE (reference sequence). DNA for the CDR3: TGTGCCAGCAGCTTGGACTCTACAGGGAGACAGCCCCAGCATTTT. Encoded protein: CASSLDSTGRQPQHF.

The table lists this clonotype with many counts. The V gene is TRBV20-1, the J gene TRBJ1-1; unclear D gene. V lost 0 bases, J lost 10 bases, and 15 bases lay in between. CDR3 size: 13 residues. Germline V gene sequence: CDR1 DFQATT, CDR2 SNEGSKA (reference sequence). CDR3 sequence: CSARDSSSLGAFF. DNA of the CDR3: TGCAGTGCTAGAGATTCGTCGTCCCTTGGAGCTTTCTTT.

This rearrangement joins TRBV27 to TRBJ1-2; maybe TRBD1 (5 bases). Trimming removed 2 bases from V and 2 bases from J, with 9 bases in between. The CDR3 loop spans 14 amino acids. Germline-derived CDR1 and CDR2 are MNHEY and SMNVEV (reference sequence). CDR3 nucleotide sequence: TGTGCCAGCAGTTTAAATGGGGGGAACTATGGCTACACCTTC. It codes for CASSLNGGNYGYTF.

This chain links TRBV20-1 with TRBJ2-3; TRBD2 agrees at 7 bases. The V and J ends lost 6 bases and 0 bases, in that order; junction bases with no gene match: 18. CDR1 is DFQATT and CDR2 is SNEGSKA in the germline V gene (reference sequence). This CDR3 is 18 amino acids long. The CDR3 DNA is TGCAGTGCCCGACTAGAGGCGGGAGTTGGTCCTAGCACAGATACGCAGTATTTT. Amino acids: CSARLEAGVGPSTDTQYF.

The CDR3 loop is CAISERGSRADEQYF. DNA for the CDR3: TGTGCCATCAGTGAAAGAGGCTCGCGTGCAGACGAGCAGTACTTC. The chain couples TRBV10-3 to TRBJ2-7; D gene unclear. V gave up 3 bases and J gave up 5 bases, with 17 bases separating them. The germline gives CDR1 ENHRY, CDR2 SYGVKD. The CDR3 is 15 residues long.

The chain recombines TRBV7-9 with TRBJ1-2; no clear D. The V end was cut by 5 bases, the J end by 2 bases, with 12 bases between. Germline values: CDR1 SEHNR, CDR2 FQNEAQ (reference sequence). The length of the CDR3 is 14 residues. CDR3 in DNA: TGTGCCAGCAGCCCCTGGCCCCTCAACTATGGCTACACCTTC. It encodes CASSPWPLNYGYTF.

This clonotype was counted at least ten times. The J gene is TRBJ2-2, the V gene TRBV20-1; 9 bases fit TRBD2. Germline-derived CDR1 and CDR2 are DFQATT and SNEGSKA (reference sequence). The CDR3 loop spans 17 amino acids. The V segment lost 0 bases and the J segment 6 bases; nucleotides outside the gene matches: 11. CDR3 residues: CSARDLARAGGAGELFF. CDR3 bases: TGCAGTGCTAGAGATCTGGCGCGAGCGGGGGGTGCCGGGGAGCTGTTTTTT.

This sequence joins TRBV5-1 and TRBJ2-7; D is unclear. Germline V lookup: CDR1 SGHRS, CDR2 YFSETQ. V dropped 2 bases and J dropped 5 bases, with 5 bases sitting between them. This CDR3 is 11 amino acids long. CDR3 protein: CASSFKNEQYF. Written as DNA, the CDR3 is TGCGCCAGCAGCTTCAAGAACGAGCAGTACTTC.

This clonotype has just a few counts. V gene TRBV12-3 or TRBV12-4 combines with J gene TRBJ2-3; D perhaps matches TRBD1 (6 bases). Trimming shortened V by 5 bases and J by 2 bases, and 20 bases separated the two germline ends. The CDR3 is 17 amino acids. DNA for the CDR3: TGTGCCAGCAGTCCCGTAGGAGGCAGGGGCATCACAGATACGCAGTATTTT. Amino acids: CASSPVGGRGITDTQYF.

This clonotype came up many times. The rearrangement uses TRBV6-2 or TRBV6-3 and TRBJ2-1; TRBD1 or TRBD2 may be the D gene (5 bases each). The CDR3 sequence is 15 residues long. The germline CDR1 and CDR2 sequences are MNHEY and SVGEGT. Trimming cost V 6 bases and J 4 bases, with 16 bases left between them. For the CDR3, the DNA is TGTGCCAGCAGCCCCCGGGACGAGGGTTACAATGAGCAGTTCTTC. Its translation is CASSPRDEGYNEQFF.

This clonotype has only a few counts. The chain couples TRBV27 to TRBJ2-7, with 8 bases that match TRBD1. In germline, CDR1 is MNHEY, CDR2 SMNVEV (reference sequence). Trimming took 4 bases from V and 1 from J; bases not matched to a gene: 6. The CDR3 extends over 15 amino acids. Here the CDR3 DNA reads TGTGCCAGCAGTTCCTCAGGGGGCGAGTCCTACGAGCAGTACTTC. Amino acid sequence: CASSSSGGESYEQYF.

This clonotype was seen a few times. V usage is TRBV6-1 and J usage is TRBJ1-3; possibly TRBD1 for D (6 bases). Per germline, CDR1 MNHNS and CDR2 SASEGT. The CDR3 spans 14 residues. V was cut by 10 bases and J by 9 bases, with 22 bases left in between. This CDR3 reads CATSPDRRRATIYF. DNA of the CDR3: TGTGCCACCTCACCCGACAGGCGGAGGGCCACCATATATTTT.

V usage is TRBV9 and J usage is TRBJ2-5; D possibly matches TRBD1 or TRBD2 (6 bases each). CDR3 length: 12 residues. The V gene lost 7 bases and the J gene lost 5 bases, with 12 bases spanning the gap. Per the germline V gene, CDR1 is SGDLS and CDR2 is YYNGEE. The CDR3 here is CASGGQGETQYF. DNA for the CDR3: TGTGCCAGCGGGGGGCAGGGGGAGACCCAGTACTTC.

This clonotype was counted only a few times. The rearrangement links TRBV3-1 to TRBJ2-7; D unresolved. The CDR3 loop spans 15 amino acids. Per germline, CDR1 LGHDT and CDR2 YNNKEL (reference sequence). With 4 bases removed from V and 2 bases from J, the gap between germline ends came to 15 bases. The CDR3 DNA sequence: TGTGCCAGCAGCCTTACTTTAGTCGGCCCCTACGAGCAGTACTTC. Translating it yields CASSLTLVGPYEQYF.

The chain links TRBV2 to TRBJ1-1; D is perhaps TRBD1 (5 bases). In germline, CDR1 is SNHLY, CDR2 FYNNEI. The CDR3 consists of 12 residues. V was shortened by 4 bases and J by 10 bases, with 13 bases between the two germline ends. This chain's CDR3 is CASSGIDSGAFF. The CDR3 nucleotides are TGTGCCAGCAGTGGGATCGACAGCGGAGCTTTCTTT.

The genes are TRBV4-1 and TRBJ2-2, with 7 bases identical to TRBD1. Trimming removed 0 bases from V and 0 bases from J; junction bases left unmatched: 1. This CDR3 contains 16 residues. CDR1 is MGHRA, CDR2 YSYEKL, per germline. CDR3 DNA: TGCGCCAGCAGCCAAGAAGGGACAGCGAACACCGGGGAGCTGTTTTTT. It yields the protein CASSQEGTANTGELFF.

V gene TRBV3-1 combines with J gene TRBJ2-5; D uncertain. Germline V CDR1 and CDR2: LGHDT, YNNKEL (reference sequence). V was pared by 1 base and J by 4 bases, with 10 bases between. The CDR3 length is 14 residues. The CDR3 loop is CASSQGVLGETQYF. The CDR3, as DNA: TGTGCCAGCAGCCAAGGGGTTCTGGGAGAGACCCAGTACTTC.

This chain connects TRBV15 to TRBJ2-5, with 7 bases that match TRBD1. The CDR3 contains 15 residues. Germline lookup yields CDR1 LNHNV and CDR2 YYDKDF (reference sequence). After removal of 3 bases from V and 4 bases from J, the junction contained 8 bases not matched to a gene. The CDR3, as DNA: TGTGCCACCAGCAGGACAGGGACGGGGAGAGAGACCCAGTACTTC. This sequence encodes CATSRTGTGRETQYF.

The V and J genes are TRBV6-4 and TRBJ2-3; no clear D. The germline gives CDR1 MRHNA, CDR2 SNTAGT. V was pared by 2 bases and J by 5 bases, with 5 bases between. The CDR3 has 12 amino acids. CDR3 nucleotide sequence: TGTGCCAGCAGTGACGGCCAAGATACGCAGTATTTT. This sequence encodes CASSDGQDTQYF.

This clonotype was found a few times. This chain uses TRBV12-3 or TRBV12-4 with TRBJ1-1, with D possibly being TRBD1 (6 bases). The germline V and J ends were trimmed by 8 bases and 4 bases, with 11 bases remaining between them. This CDR3 region has 12 residues. CDR3 amino acids: CASEGVLTEAFF. The CDR3 nucleotides are TGTGCCAGCGAGGGGGTTCTCACTGAAGCTTTCTTT.

The chain couples TRBV7-6 to TRBJ2-3; no clear D. The CDR3 is 14 residues long. V lost 5 bases, J lost 6 bases, and 15 bases lay in between. In germline, CDR1 is SGHVS, CDR2 FNYEAQ. The CDR3 DNA follows: TGTGCCAGCAGCCAACGAACAGAGAGTGATACGCAGTATTTT. It encodes CASSQRTESDTQYF.

This clonotype was observed a few times. The J gene is TRBJ2-2, the V gene TRBV5-4; D is tentatively TRBD1 or TRBD2 (6 bases each). This CDR3 comprises 16 residues. Trimming left V 4 bases short and J 4 bases short, with 17 bases between. From germline, CDR1 is SGHNT and CDR2 YYREEE (reference sequence). The CDR3 DNA is TGTGCCAGCAGCCCGCGAGGGGGGAGTGGCACCGGGGAGCTGTTTTTT. Translation gives CASSPRGGSGTGELFF.

V and J are TRBV7-9 and TRBJ1-6; 7 bases match TRBD1. CDR1 and CDR2 (germline): SEHNR, FQNEAQ (reference sequence). V dropped 5 bases and J dropped 2; count of bases not matched to a gene: 9. The CDR3 contains 17 residues. The CDR3 DNA follows: TGTGCCAGCAGCCTCGGGACAGCCAGCGCCTATAATTCACCCCTCCACTTT. Translation: CASSLGTASAYNSPLHF.

J is TRBJ1-1 and V is TRBV20-1; D gene unclear. This CDR3 is built from 13 residues. V shed 4 bases and J shed 2 bases, with 11 bases lying between them. CDR1 and CDR2 (germline): DFQATT, SNEGSKA (reference sequence). The CDR3 DNA reads as TGCAGTGCTATACAGCATTCTAACACTGAAGCTTTCTTT. This translates into CSAIQHSNTEAFF.

The chain combines TRBV7-6 with TRBJ2-1, with unresolved D. V lost 1 base, J lost 4 bases, and 11 bases lay in between. CDR1 SGHVS and CDR2 FNYEAQ come from the germline V gene. The CDR3 length is 15 residues. The CDR3 DNA is TGTGCCAGCAGCTTAGAAGGAGAGCAGTACAATGAGCAGTTCTTC. The encoded protein is CASSLEGEQYNEQFF.

In nucleotides, the CDR3 is TGTGCCAGCAGCCGAGATAGGGTCCAGGTCTATGGCTACACCTTC. Translating it yields CASSRDRVQVYGYTF. The V and J genes are TRBV9 and TRBJ1-2, with no clear D. Deletions cut 4 bases from V and 4 bases from J, with 17 bases between. The germline V gene encodes CDR1 SGDLS and CDR2 YYNGEE. The CDR3 covers 15 residues.

The J gene is TRBJ1-4, the V gene TRBV7-8, with D possibly TRBD1 on 6 matching bases. Germline loops: CDR1 SGHVS, CDR2 FQNEAQ. CDR3 length equals 17 residues. Trimming left V 2 bases short and J 0 bases short, with 13 bases between. CDR3 nucleotides: TGTGCCAGCAGCTTAAACAGGGTAGTTGCAACTAATGAAAAACTGTTTTTT. This gives the protein CASSLNRVVATNEKLFF.

The gene calls are TRBV20-1 and TRBJ1-4, with D possibly matching TRBD1 (6 bases). V was pared by 5 bases and J by 8 bases, with 18 bases between. The CDR3 is 14 residues long. The germline V gene encodes CDR1 DFQATT and CDR2 SNEGSKA (reference sequence). The CDR3 DNA is TGCAGTGCTCGGCCTGACAGGATTGGAGAAAAACTGTTTTTT. Amino acid sequence: CSARPDRIGEKLFF.